The 3 T cell receptor beta chains reported below all come from one sample, sequenced in a study of blood T cell repertoires in COVID-19. Profiled with immunoSEQ multiplex PCR; TCRdb holds only in-frame clones, not every one. The sample carries over 250,000 clones, roughly 86% recorded once. Sequencing was carried out using PBMCs or T cells enriched from blood (not recorded which). The receptors originated from a woman between 18 and 30 years old who had recovered from COVID-19.

The genes are TRBV10-3 and TRBJ1-1; no clear D gene. The CDR3 runs to 18 residues. Germline V gene lookup returns CDR1 ENHRY and CDR2 SYGVKD. V was shortened by 2 bases and J by 0 bases, with 19 bases between the two germline ends. The CDR3 DNA reads TGTGCCATCAGTGAGGGTCGGACGGGGAAGGGAATGAACACTGAAGCTTTCTTT. This sequence encodes CAISEGRTGKGMNTEAFF.

V gene TRBV7-9 combines with J gene TRBJ1-2; D may be TRBD1 (5 bases). Trimming removed 5 bases at V and 0 bases at J, with 13 bases between. CDR1 and CDR2 from the germline V gene are SEHNR and FQNEAQ (reference sequence). The CDR3 extends over 15 amino acids. For the CDR3, the DNA is TGTGCCAGCAGCCCCCGACGACAGCCTAACTATGGCTACACCTTC. Protein sequence: CASSPRRQPNYGYTF.

This clone was detected only once. V is TRBV30 and J is TRBJ1-6; D gene ambiguous. Trimming took 4 bases from V and 5 from J, leaving 15 bases between them. CDR3 length equals 15 residues. In germline, CDR1 is GTSNPN, CDR2 SVGIG (reference sequence). CDR3: CAWNGGGQNNSPLHF. As DNA, the CDR3 is TGTGCCTGGAACGGAGGAGGTCAGAATAATTCACCCCTCCACTTT.